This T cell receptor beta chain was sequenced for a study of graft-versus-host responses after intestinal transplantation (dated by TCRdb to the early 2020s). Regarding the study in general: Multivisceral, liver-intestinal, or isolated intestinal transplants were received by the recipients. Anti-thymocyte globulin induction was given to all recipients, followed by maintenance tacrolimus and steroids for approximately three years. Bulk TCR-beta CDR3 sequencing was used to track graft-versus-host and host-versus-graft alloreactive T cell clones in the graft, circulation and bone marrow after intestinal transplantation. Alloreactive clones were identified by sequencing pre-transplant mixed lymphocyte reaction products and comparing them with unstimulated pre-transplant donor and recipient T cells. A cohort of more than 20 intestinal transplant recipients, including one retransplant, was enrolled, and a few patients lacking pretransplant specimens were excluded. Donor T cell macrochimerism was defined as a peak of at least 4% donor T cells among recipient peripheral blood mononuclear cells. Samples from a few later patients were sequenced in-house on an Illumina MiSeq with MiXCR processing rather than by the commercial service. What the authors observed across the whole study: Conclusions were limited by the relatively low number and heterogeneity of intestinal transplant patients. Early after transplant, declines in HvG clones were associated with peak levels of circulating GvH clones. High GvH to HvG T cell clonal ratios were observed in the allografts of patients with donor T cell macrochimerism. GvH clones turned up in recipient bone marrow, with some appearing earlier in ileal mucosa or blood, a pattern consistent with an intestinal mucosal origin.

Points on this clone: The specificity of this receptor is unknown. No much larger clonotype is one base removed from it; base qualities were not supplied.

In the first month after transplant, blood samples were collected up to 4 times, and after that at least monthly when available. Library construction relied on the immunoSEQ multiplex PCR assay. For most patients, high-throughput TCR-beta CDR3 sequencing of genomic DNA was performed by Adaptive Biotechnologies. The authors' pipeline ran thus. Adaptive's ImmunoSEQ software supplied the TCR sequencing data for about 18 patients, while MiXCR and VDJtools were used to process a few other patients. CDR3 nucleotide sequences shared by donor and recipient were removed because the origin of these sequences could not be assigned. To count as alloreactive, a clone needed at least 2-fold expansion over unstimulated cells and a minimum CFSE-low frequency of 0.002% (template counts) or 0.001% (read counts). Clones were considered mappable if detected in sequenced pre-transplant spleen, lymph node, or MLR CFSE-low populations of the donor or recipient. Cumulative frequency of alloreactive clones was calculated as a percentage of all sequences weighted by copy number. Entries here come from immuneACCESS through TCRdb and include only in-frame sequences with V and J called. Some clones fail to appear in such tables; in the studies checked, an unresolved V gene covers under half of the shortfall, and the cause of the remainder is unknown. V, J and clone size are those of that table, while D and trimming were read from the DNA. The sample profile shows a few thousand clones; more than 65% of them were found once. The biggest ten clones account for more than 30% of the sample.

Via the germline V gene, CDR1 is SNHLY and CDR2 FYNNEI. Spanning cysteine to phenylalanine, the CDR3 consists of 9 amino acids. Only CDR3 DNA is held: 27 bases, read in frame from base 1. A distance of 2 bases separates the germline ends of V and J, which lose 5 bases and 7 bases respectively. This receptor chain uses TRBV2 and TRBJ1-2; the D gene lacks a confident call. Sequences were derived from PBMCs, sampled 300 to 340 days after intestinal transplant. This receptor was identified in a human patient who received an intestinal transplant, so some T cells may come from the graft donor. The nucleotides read TGTGCCAGCAGTAGTGGCTACACCTTC. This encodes CASSSGYTF.